Following are 16 T cell receptor beta chains from one sample sequenced in a study of blood T cell repertoires in COVID-19. Here immunoSEQ multiplex PCR was the method, and the copy in TCRdb shows in-frame clones only, minus some. Here the sample spans about 240,000 clones, roughly 90% being singletons. The sample was peripheral blood. The receptors derive from a man aged 55 to 70 with acute or convalescent COVID-19.

The chain couples TRBV5-4 to TRBJ1-2; a weak D match, TRBD1 (5 bases). V gave up 4 bases and J gave up 3 bases, with 10 bases separating them. This CDR3 has 13 amino acids. Per germline, CDR1 SGHNT and CDR2 YYREEE (reference sequence). The CDR3 DNA reads as TGTGCCAGCAGCACCCAGGGTGACTATGGCTACACCTTC. This translates into CASSTQGDYGYTF.

This sequence joins TRBV30 and TRBJ2-7; D is unclear. Germline-derived CDR1 and CDR2 are GTSNPN and SVGIG (reference sequence). V was trimmed by 0 bases and J by 1 base, leaving 4 bases between them. The CDR3 sequence is 12 residues long. The CDR3 nucleotides are TGTGCCTGGAGTGTCGGGTCCTACGAGCAGTACTTC. Its protein product is CAWSVGSYEQYF.

J is TRBJ1-5 and V is TRBV28; D perhaps matches TRBD1 (6 bases). Trimming shortened V by 6 bases and J by 2 bases, and 11 bases separated the two germline ends. The CDR3 sequence is 14 residues long. Germline CDR1 is MDHEN and CDR2 is SYDVKM. CDR3 in DNA: TGTGCCAGCAGGGGGGCGGTCGGCAATCAGCCCCAGCATTTT. It translates to CASRGAVGNQPQHF.

The chain has TRBV4-1 and TRBJ2-3; a weak D match, TRBD2 (6 bases). CDR1 and CDR2 from the germline V gene are MGHRA and YSYEKL. CDR3 length equals 17 residues. Deletions cut 1 base from V and 0 bases from J, with 14 bases between. CDR3 bases: TGCGCCAGCAGCCAAGTTCCGGGGGTCGTGAGCACAGATACGCAGTATTTT. Its protein product is CASSQVPGVVSTDTQYF.

The chain combines TRBV27 with TRBJ1-6; the D gene is possibly TRBD1 (5 bases). Trimming left V 3 bases short and J 8 bases short, with 8 bases between. Germline V lookup: CDR1 MNHEY, CDR2 SMNVEV (reference sequence). The CDR3 is 13 residues long. CDR3 protein: CASSLPGDSPLHF. CDR3 DNA: TGTGCCAGCAGTTTGCCGGGGGATTCACCCCTCCACTTT.

The rearrangement uses TRBV9 and TRBJ2-1; D possibly corresponds to TRBD2 (5 bases). Trimming took 1 base from V and 0 from J, leaving 11 bases between them. The CDR3 covers 16 residues. Per germline, CDR1 SGDLS and CDR2 YYNGEE. The CDR3 here is CASSVSGTSSYNEQFF. The CDR3 DNA reads TGTGCCAGCAGCGTAAGTGGAACTAGCTCCTACAATGAGCAGTTCTTC.

The chain combines TRBV19 with TRBJ1-1, with TRBD1 as a possible D gene (5 bases). Germline assignment: CDR1 LNHDA and CDR2 SQIVND (reference sequence). V lost 3 bases and J 1 base, leaving 12 bases between the germline ends. The CDR3 consists of 15 residues. In nucleotides, the CDR3 is TGTGCCAGTAGTATCGGGGGGGTTGGGAACACTGAAGCTTTCTTT. It encodes CASSIGGVGNTEAFF.

This chain joins TRBV18 and TRBJ2-1; D gene ambiguous. Germline V lookup: CDR1 KGHSH, CDR2 LQKENI. Between the trimmed V and J ends, which lost 3 bases and 0 bases, there was a span of 12 bases. The CDR3 is 16 amino acids. The CDR3 bases are TGTGCCAGCTCACCCCTGTCTACTATCTCCTACAATGAGCAGTTCTTC. Amino acid sequence: CASSPLSTISYNEQFF.

The chain uses TRBV28 and TRBJ1-5; D remains ambiguous. Germline CDR1 reads MDHEN; CDR2 reads SYDVKM. This CDR3 has 15 residues. The V and J ends lost 3 bases and 4 bases respectively, with 13 bases between them. Here the CDR3 reads CASSFDQRENQPQHF. As DNA, the CDR3 is TGTGCCAGCAGTTTCGATCAAAGGGAGAATCAGCCCCAGCATTTT.

The CDR3 spells CASSLGTSGSWETQYF. For the CDR3, the DNA is TGTGCCAGCAGCTTAGGAACTAGCGGGTCATGGGAGACCCAGTACTTC. V gene TRBV11-3 combines with J gene TRBJ2-5, with 9 positions matching TRBD2. The germline V gene encodes CDR1 SGHNT and CDR2 YENEEA. The CDR3 has 16 amino acids. J lost 5 bases, V lost 1 base, and 8 bases had no gene match.

The rearrangement links TRBV18 to TRBJ1-1; 9 positions agree with TRBD1. Germline-derived CDR1 and CDR2 are KGHSH and LQKENI. CDR3 length: 15 amino acids. With V trimmed by 1 base and J by 7 bases, 7 bases remained unmatched. This CDR3 is CASSPRGQGEGEAFF. CDR3 nucleotides: TGTGCCAGCTCACCACGGGGACAGGGCGAGGGTGAAGCTTTCTTT.

The CDR3 is CASQTGGSEKLFF. DNA for the CDR3: TGTGCCAGTCAGACAGGGGGGTCGGAAAAACTGTTTTTT. The chain couples TRBV28 to TRBJ1-4, with 9 bases lining up with TRBD1. CDR3 length: 13 residues. V was clipped by 9 bases and J by 8 bases; unmatched bases: 7. CDR1 is MDHEN and CDR2 is SYDVKM in the germline V gene. Based on the CDR3 plus reference TRBV28 and TRBJ1-4, the full variable domain is DVKVTQSSRYLVKRTGEKVFLECVQDMDHENMFWYRQDPGLGLRLIYFSYDVKMKEKGDIPEGYSVSREKKERFSLILESASTNQTSMYLCASQTGGSEKLFFGSGTQLSVL.

The chain employs TRBV30 and TRBJ1-6, with D hard to call. Germline CDR1 reads GTSNPN; CDR2 reads SVGIG (reference sequence). Trimming took 0 bases from V and 6 from J, leaving 9 bases between them. The CDR3 is 14 amino acids. CDR3 in amino acids: CAWSVSDPNSPLHF. CDR3 coding DNA: TGTGCCTGGAGTGTAAGCGACCCTAATTCACCCCTCCACTTT. Together with reference TRBV30 and TRBJ1-6, the CDR3 gives the full variable domain: SQTIHQWPATLVQPVGSPLSLECTVEGTSNPNLYWYRQAAGRGLQLLFYSVGIGQISSEVPQNLSASRPQDRQFILSSKKLLLSDSGFYLCAWSVSDPNSPLHFGNGTRLTVT.

This clone was picked up one time. The chain couples TRBV7-2 to TRBJ2-3; 7 positions agree with TRBD2. This CDR3 is built from 15 residues. V gave up 8 bases and J gave up 3 bases; unmatched junction bases: 11. Germline CDR1 and CDR2: SGHTA and FQGNSA. The CDR3 loop reads CASRGPGLPTDTQYF. DNA for the CDR3: TGTGCCAGCCGAGGACCGGGACTACCAACAGATACGCAGTATTTT.

V and J are TRBV28 and TRBJ2-7; 10 bases map to TRBD2. The germline V gene encodes CDR1 MDHEN and CDR2 SYDVKM. The CDR3 consists of 15 residues. V was clipped by 5 bases and J by 9 bases; unmatched bases: 13. CDR3 DNA: TGTGCCAGCAGTCCTAGCGGGAGAACAGAGGCAGCGCAGTACTTC. Protein sequence: CASSPSGRTEAAQYF.

This rearrangement joins TRBV28 to TRBJ2-7, with D hard to call. The V gene lost 4 bases and the J gene lost 0 bases, with 7 bases spanning the gap. CDR3 size: 13 residues. The germline gives CDR1 MDHEN, CDR2 SYDVKM. DNA for the CDR3: TGTGCCAGCAGTTACAGTGGCTCCTACGAGCAGTACTTC. The encoded protein is CASSYSGSYEQYF.